What follows are 29 T cell receptor beta chains derived from one specimen sequenced in a study of metastatic and nonmetastatic thyroid tumors. Thyroid surgery had not been preceded by any treatment in any patient. TCRdb redid the clone calls on the PCR reads using MiXCR. Altogether roughly 40,000 clones are present, approximately 15% being singletons, with the ten largest covering less than 4.5%. The sequenced sample was blood. The origin of the receptors is a female donor with papillary thyroid cancer or a benign thyroid nodule (not recorded which). Some clones in this sample may be carry-over from other donors' samples.

This clone was seen at least ten times. The chain recombines TRBV5-1 with TRBJ1-6; 7 nucleotides line up with TRBD1. The CDR3 covers 14 residues. Losses at the gene ends were 4 bases for V and 7 bases for J; bases not matched to a gene: 5. The germline V gene has CDR1 SGHRS and CDR2 YFSETQ. The CDR3 bases are TGCGCCAGCAGCCCAGGGGGGGGCAATTCACCCCTCCACTTT. Its translation: CASSPGGGNSPLHF.

This clone has ten or more counts. The gene calls are TRBV9 and TRBJ2-1; TRBD2 matches at 7 bases. The CDR3 sequence is 16 residues long. The germline V gene encodes CDR1 SGDLS and CDR2 YYNGEE. V trimming: 0 bases; J trimming: 4 bases; junction bases outside the gene matches: 7. This chain's CDR3 is CASSVDWGGSYNEQFF. DNA for the CDR3: TGTGCCAGCAGCGTAGATTGGGGGGGAAGTTACAATGAGCAGTTCTTC.

This clone was observed at least ten times. The V and J genes are TRBV29-1 and TRBJ2-3, with D perhaps given as TRBD1 or TRBD2 (5 bases each). The germline V gene encodes CDR1 SQVTM and CDR2 ANQGSEA. The CDR3 sequence is 12 residues long. Trimming pared 2 bases from V and 4 bases from J, leaving 7 bases between. The CDR3 DNA sequence: TGCAGCGTTGAAATGGGGGCAGATACGCAGTATTTT. Its translation: CSVEMGADTQYF.

By share, this clone ranks as medium-sized. The CDR3 sequence is CASSLGQGVDGYTF. CDR3 bases: TGTGCCAGCAGCTTAGGACAGGGGGTCGATGGCTACACCTTC. This chain links TRBV11-1 with TRBJ1-2; 9 nucleotides agree with TRBD1. This CDR3 contains 14 residues. V lost 1 base and J lost 6; bases outside the gene matches: 3. Germline lookup yields CDR1 SGHAT and CDR2 FQDESV (reference sequence).

This clone was recorded many times. The chain carries TRBV28 and TRBJ1-1; 9 nucleotides line up with TRBD1. The CDR3 is 16 residues long. CDR1 is MDHEN and CDR2 is SYDVKM in the germline V gene. With V trimmed by 5 bases and J by 4 bases, 11 bases remained unmatched. The CDR3 bases are TGTGCCAGCAGTCCTGGGACAGGGTATTTTGGCACTGAAGCTTTCTTT. Its protein product is CASSPGTGYFGTEAFF.

This clone was picked up many times. Additional DNA sequences in this sample encode the identical CDR3. The rearrangement uses TRBV6-1 and TRBJ1-1, with 8 bases matching TRBD1. This CDR3 is built from 15 residues. Looked up from germline, CDR1 is MNHNS and CDR2 is SASEGT. After removal of 6 bases from V and 1 base from J, the junction contained 7 bases not matched to a gene. The CDR3 DNA sequence: TGTGCCAGCAGCTTGGTACAGGGGGGGAACACTGAAGCTTTCTTT. This sequence encodes CASSLVQGGNTEAFF.

The table lists this clone with many counts. J is TRBJ2-7 and V is TRBV27; a weak D match, TRBD2 (6 bases). There are 15 residues in the CDR3. The V end was cut by 4 bases, the J end by 1 base, with 14 bases between. Per the germline V gene, CDR1 is MNHEY and CDR2 is SMNVEV (reference sequence). The DNA of the CDR3 is TGTGCCAGCAGTTCCACCGGTGGGGGGTCCTACGAGCAGTACTTC. As protein: CASSSTGGGSYEQYF.

Many counts were recorded for this clone. J is TRBJ1-5 and V is TRBV3-1; 8 nucleotides align to TRBD1. Germline V gene data show CDR1 as LGHDT and CDR2 as YNNKEL (reference sequence). The CDR3 contains 15 residues. V lost 2 bases, J lost 7 bases, and 7 bases stayed unmatched. CDR3 in DNA: TGTGCCAGCAGCCAAACCCCAGGGGGCGGCCAGCCCCAGCATTTT. Its translation: CASSQTPGGGQPQHF.

The chain recombines TRBV10-1 with TRBJ2-7; D gene uncertain. V lost 6 bases to trimming and J lost 5 bases, with 17 bases between them. CDR1 and CDR2 (germline): WNHNN, SYGVQD (reference sequence). The CDR3 is made up of 14 amino acids. The chain's CDR3 is CASSPNPGIHEQYF. The CDR3 coding sequence is TGCGCCAGCAGCCCTAACCCCGGAATCCACGAGCAGTACTTC.

In this sample, this clone turned up a few times. A much more abundant neighbour one base away suggests this may be a read error. J is TRBJ2-7 and V is TRBV5-6, with 11 bases matching TRBD1. The junction had 6 bases not matched to a gene; V was cut back by 6 bases and J by 4 bases. The CDR3 has 14 amino acids. In germline, CDR1 is SGHDT, CDR2 YYEEEE. CDR3 sequence reads: CASIYGTGGYEQYF. The DNA of the CDR3 is TGTGCCAGCATCTACGGGACAGGGGGGTACGAGCAGTACTTC.

This clone was observed at least ten times. The genes are TRBV6-1 and TRBJ1-1; possibly TRBD1 for D (6 bases). The CDR3 has 13 amino acids. V was trimmed by 5 bases and J by 1 base, leaving 8 bases between them. Germline V CDR1 and CDR2: MNHNS, SASEGT. The CDR3 reads CASSWGQNTEAFF. In nucleotides, the CDR3 is TGTGCCAGCAGTTGGGGACAGAACACTGAAGCTTTCTTT.

The chain carries TRBV25-1 and TRBJ2-2, with TRBD1 matching over 9 bases. In germline, CDR1 is MGHDK, CDR2 SYGVNS. This CDR3 is 14 amino acids long. CDR3 DNA sequence: TGTCGCAGCAGGGGACAGGGTAACACCGGGGAGCTGTTTTTT. Its protein is CRSRGQGNTGELFF.

This clone was counted ten times or more. Other DNA variants within this sample encode the same CDR3. The chain has TRBV2 and TRBJ1-2; D possibly corresponds to TRBD1 (5 bases). The CDR3 consists of 13 residues. V lost 6 bases and J 8 bases, leaving 16 bases between the germline ends. CDR1 is SNHLY and CDR2 is FYNNEI in the germline V gene. The CDR3 nucleotides read TGTGCCAGCAGCGACTCCAGGGTGTACGGCTACACCTTC. This encodes CASSDSRVYGYTF.

There are a few counts of this clone. The chain is built from TRBV6-5 and TRBJ2-7, with D possibly being TRBD1 (6 bases). The CDR3 has 14 amino acids. Germline CDR1 MNHEY, CDR2 SVGAGI. Trimming cost V 3 bases and J 3 bases, with 12 bases left between them. The CDR3 reads CASSYRLGGYEQYF. The DNA of the CDR3 is TGTGCCAGCAGTTATAGATTAGGGGGCTACGAGCAGTACTTC.

This clone showed up many times. The chain carries TRBV7-9 and TRBJ1-2, with 9 bases fitting TRBD1. CDR3 length: 12 residues. CDR1 and CDR2 from the germline V gene are SEHNR and FQNEAQ (reference sequence). V lost 8 bases, J lost 11 bases, and 9 bases stayed unmatched. The CDR3 DNA is TGTGCCAGCGCTAAACAGGGGGCTACGTACACCTTC. Translated: CASAKQGATYTF.

Points on this clone: Sequence at one end of the junction differs from germline and may be a read error. The chain uses TRBV12-3 or TRBV12-4 and TRBJ2-2, with TRBD1 identical over 7 bases. This CDR3 has 13 amino acids. The CDR3 sequence: CASSLQGTGELLF. The CDR3 DNA reads TGTGCCAGCAGCTTACAGGGGACCGGGGAGCTGCTTTTT.

The rearrangement joins TRBV2 to TRBJ2-7; 7 bases fit TRBD2. CDR3 length equals 15 residues. V shed 4 bases and J 3 bases; nucleotides not matched to a gene: 9. The V gene's germline CDR1 is SNHLY and CDR2 FYNNEI. In nucleotides, the CDR3 is TGTGCCAGCAGTGGTGGGGACGGGAGGAGCTACGAGCAGTACTTC. This gives the protein CASSGGDGRSYEQYF. The whole variable domain, remainder taken from reference TRBV2 and TRBJ2-7, is EPEVTQTPSHQVTQMGQEVILRCVPISNHLYFYWYRQILGQKVEFLVSFYNNEISEKSEIFDDQFSVERPDGSNFTLKIRSTKLEDSAMYFCASSGGDGRSYEQYFGPGTRLTVT.

This chain joins TRBV5-5 and TRBJ2-7; D is undetermined. Germline lookup yields CDR1 SGHKS and CDR2 YYEKEE (reference sequence). Trimming removed 4 bases from V and 8 bases from J, with 16 bases in between. This CDR3 is 13 amino acids long. Here the CDR3 DNA reads TGTGCCAGCAGCCTGGGTGGGCAGACGCAGCAGTACTTC. Amino acids: CASSLGGQTQQYF.

In this sample, this clone turned up many times. This chain joins TRBV27 and TRBJ2-1, with D uncertain. Germline V CDR1 and CDR2: MNHEY, SMNVEV (reference sequence). CDR3 size: 15 residues. V was cut by 4 bases and J by 1 base, with 11 bases left in between. The chain's CDR3 is CASSSQTRSYNEQFF. The CDR3 DNA reads TGTGCCAGCAGTTCACAGACACGTTCCTACAATGAGCAGTTCTTC.

This clone showed up many times. The chain joins TRBV5-5 to TRBJ2-5, with 9 bases matching TRBD1. The V and J ends lost 4 bases and 1 base, in that order; junction bases with no gene match: 8. The germline gives CDR1 SGHKS, CDR2 YYEKEE (reference sequence). CDR3 size: 16 residues. The CDR3 reads CASSLGTGLLQETQYF. The CDR3 DNA is TGTGCCAGCAGCCTAGGGACAGGGCTACTCCAAGAGACCCAGTACTTC.

There are many counts of this clone. The V and J genes are TRBV3-1 and TRBJ1-2; D is unresolved. Per germline, CDR1 LGHDT and CDR2 YNNKEL (reference sequence). V lost 4 bases and J 2 bases, leaving 8 bases between the germline ends. The CDR3 runs to 13 residues. CDR3 DNA: TGTGCCAGCAGCCTCGGGGTAAACTATGGCTACACCTTC. It codes for CASSLGVNYGYTF.

The sample holds many counts of this clone. Possible read error: a much larger clone is one base away. This rearrangement joins TRBV4-1 to TRBJ1-1; D is unclear. The CDR3 extends over 15 amino acids. Germline assignment: CDR1 MGHRA and CDR2 YSYEKL. The ends were cut back, 4 bases at V and 11 bases at J, with 23 bases in the middle. The CDR3 protein is CASSRVPQPVTEAFF. The CDR3 DNA follows: TGCGCCAGCAGCCGGGTTCCTCAACCCGTGACCGAGGCTTTCTTT.

This clone was seen ten or more times. The V and J genes are TRBV6-2 or TRBV6-3 and TRBJ2-5, with 8 nucleotides matching TRBD2. Germline-derived CDR1 and CDR2 are MNHEY and SVGEGT. CDR3 length equals 15 residues. Unmatched junction bases numbered 8, after V lost 5 bases and J lost 3 bases. CDR3 nucleotides: TGTGCCAGCAGTCACCGGGGGGGCCGGGAAGAGACCCAGTACTTC. Protein product: CASSHRGGREETQYF.

This clone showed up many times. Sequence at one end of the junction differs from germline and may be a read error. V is TRBV28 and J is TRBJ2-7; 7 bases are a match to TRBD2. Germline V gene lookup returns CDR1 MDHEN and CDR2 SYDVKM. The CDR3 is made up of 14 amino acids. The CDR3 here is CASSQGGRARESNF. The DNA of the CDR3 is TGTGCCAGCAGCCAGGGTGGGCGGGCGCGGGAGAGTAACTTC.

This clone appeared many times. The genes are TRBV6-1 and TRBJ1-3; 7 nucleotides align to TRBD1. There are 14 residues in the CDR3. Germline loops: CDR1 MNHNS, CDR2 SASEGT. V gave up 6 bases and J gave up 2 bases; unmatched junction bases: 4. In nucleotides, the CDR3 is TGTGCCAGCAGCAACCAGGGGGCTGGAAACACCATATATTTT. Encoded protein: CASSNQGAGNTIYF.

This clone came up many times. J is TRBJ2-1 and V is TRBV28; TRBD1 aligns across 10 bases. V lost 7 bases to trimming and J lost 4 bases; unmatched junction nucleotides: 4. From germline, CDR1 is MDHEN and CDR2 SYDVKM. The CDR3 extends over 14 amino acids. The CDR3 sequence is CASTGQGGYNEQFF. The CDR3 region has the DNA TGTGCCAGCACCGGACAGGGGGGATACAATGAGCAGTTCTTC.

This clone was recorded many times. The chain links TRBV7-9 to TRBJ2-3; no clear D gene. The CDR3 is 13 amino acids. V lost 4 bases, J lost 0 bases, and 5 bases lay in between. Germline-derived CDR1 and CDR2 are SEHNR and FQNEAQ (reference sequence). This CDR3 reads CASSWQSTDTQYF. In nucleotides, the CDR3 is TGTGCCAGCAGCTGGCAAAGCACAGATACGCAGTATTTT.

This clone came up many times. This chain links TRBV5-1 with TRBJ2-7; the D is unclear. The CDR3 consists of 12 residues. Germline V CDR1 and CDR2: SGHRS, YFSETQ. Deletions cut 5 bases from V and 0 bases from J, with 6 bases between. The CDR3 DNA follows: TGCGCCAGCAGTTCTGACTCCTACGAGCAGTACTTC. This gives the protein CASSSDSYEQYF.

This clone was seen many times. The V gene is TRBV18, the J gene TRBJ1-1; D uncertain. The germline gives CDR1 KGHSH, CDR2 LQKENI. The CDR3 is made up of 13 amino acids. The ends were cut back, 6 bases at V and 2 bases at J, with 10 bases in the middle. CDR3: CASSLGENTEAFF. For the CDR3, the DNA is TGTGCCAGCTCCCTTGGGGAAAACACTGAAGCTTTCTTT.